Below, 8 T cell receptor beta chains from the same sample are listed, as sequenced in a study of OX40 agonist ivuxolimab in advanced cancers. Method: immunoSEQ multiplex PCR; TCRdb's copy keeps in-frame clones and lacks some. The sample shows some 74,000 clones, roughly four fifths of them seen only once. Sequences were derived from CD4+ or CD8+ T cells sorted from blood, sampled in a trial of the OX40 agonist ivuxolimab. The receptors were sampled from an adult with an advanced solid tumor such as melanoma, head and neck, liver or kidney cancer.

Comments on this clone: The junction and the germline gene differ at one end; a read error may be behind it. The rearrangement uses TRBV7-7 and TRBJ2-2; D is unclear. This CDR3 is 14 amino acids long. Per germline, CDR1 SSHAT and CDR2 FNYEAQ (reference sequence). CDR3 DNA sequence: TGTGCTAGCACCCCAGGATTAACGGCCGGGGAGCTGTTTTTT. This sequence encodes CASTPGLTAGELFF.

In nucleotides, the CDR3 is TGTGCCAGCAGGGGGGGGGACAGAGTCTATGGCTACACCTTC. Its protein is CASRGGDRVYGYTF. V is TRBV6-5 and J is TRBJ1-2, with 7 bases matching TRBD1. CDR3 length: 14 amino acids. Trimming at V came to 6 bases and at J to 4 bases, leaving 8 bases not matched to a gene. Germline CDR1 and CDR2: MNHEY and SVGAGI.

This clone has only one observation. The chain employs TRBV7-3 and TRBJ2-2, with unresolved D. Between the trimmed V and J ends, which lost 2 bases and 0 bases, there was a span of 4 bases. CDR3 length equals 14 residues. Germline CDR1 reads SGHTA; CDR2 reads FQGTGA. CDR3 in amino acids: CASSLGANTGELFF. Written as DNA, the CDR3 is TGTGCCAGCAGCTTAGGAGCGAACACCGGGGAGCTGTTTTTT.

In nucleotides, the CDR3 is TGTGCCAGCTCACCATTTAAAGCAGGGGATCAGCCCCAGCATTTT. Translating it yields CASSPFKAGDQPQHF. The chain carries TRBV18 and TRBJ1-5, with a tentative D call TRBD1 (6 bases). This CDR3 has 15 residues. From germline, CDR1 is KGHSH and CDR2 LQKENI. Trimming left V 2 bases short and J 5 bases short, with 13 bases between.

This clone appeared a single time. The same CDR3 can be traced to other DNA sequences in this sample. CDR3 in amino acids: CASSFGRWEQYF. As DNA, the CDR3 is TGTGCCAGCAGCTTCGGACGTTGGGAGCAGTACTTC. The J gene is TRBJ2-7, the V gene TRBV5-6, with no clear D. Deletions cut 2 bases from V and 7 bases from J, with 10 bases between. CDR1 is SGHDT and CDR2 is YYEEEE in the germline V gene. This CDR3 has 12 amino acids.

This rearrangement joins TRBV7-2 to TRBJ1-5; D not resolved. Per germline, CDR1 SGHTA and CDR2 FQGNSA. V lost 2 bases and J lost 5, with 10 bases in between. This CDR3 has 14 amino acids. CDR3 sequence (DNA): TGTGCCAGCAGCTTACATAACAGTCATCAGCCCCAGCATTTT. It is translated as CASSLHNSHQPQHF.

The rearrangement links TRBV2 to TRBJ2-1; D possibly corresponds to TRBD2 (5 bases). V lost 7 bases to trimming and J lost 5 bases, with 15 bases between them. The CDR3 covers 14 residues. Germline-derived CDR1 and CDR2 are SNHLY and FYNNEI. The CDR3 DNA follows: TGTGCCAGCAATGGACTGAGTTCTGACAATGAGCAGTTCTTC. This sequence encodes CASNGLSSDNEQFF. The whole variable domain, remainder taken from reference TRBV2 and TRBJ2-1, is EPEVTQTPSHQVTQMGQEVILRCVPISNHLYFYWYRQILGQKVEFLVSFYNNEISEKSEIFDDQFSVERPDGSNFTLKIRSTKLEDSAMYFCASNGLSSDNEQFFGPGTRLTVL.

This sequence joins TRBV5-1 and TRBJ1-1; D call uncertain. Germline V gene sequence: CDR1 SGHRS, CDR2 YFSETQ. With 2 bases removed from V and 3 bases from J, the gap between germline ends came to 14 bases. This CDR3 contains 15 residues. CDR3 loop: CASSFNAGFDTEAFF. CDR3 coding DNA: TGCGCCAGCAGCTTTAATGCGGGTTTTGACACTGAAGCTTTCTTT. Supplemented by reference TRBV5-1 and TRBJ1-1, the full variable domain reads KAGVTQTPRYLIKTRGQQVTLSCSPISGHRSVSWYQQTPGQGLQFLFEYFSETQRNKGNFPGRFSGRQFSNSRSEMNVSTLELGDSALYLCASSFNAGFDTEAFFGQGTRLTVV.